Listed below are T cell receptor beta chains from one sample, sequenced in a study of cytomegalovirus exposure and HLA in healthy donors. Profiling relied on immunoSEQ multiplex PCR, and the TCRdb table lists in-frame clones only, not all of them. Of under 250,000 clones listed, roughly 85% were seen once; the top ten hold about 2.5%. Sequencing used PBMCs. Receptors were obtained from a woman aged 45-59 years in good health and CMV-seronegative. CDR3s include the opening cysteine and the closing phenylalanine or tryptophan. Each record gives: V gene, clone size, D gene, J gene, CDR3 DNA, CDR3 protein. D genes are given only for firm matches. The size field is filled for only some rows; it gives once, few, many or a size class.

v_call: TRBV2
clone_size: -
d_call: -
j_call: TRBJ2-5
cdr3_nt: TGTGCCAGCAGCTCACCGGGACTCGGAGAGACCCAGTACTTC
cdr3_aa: CASSSPGLGETQYF

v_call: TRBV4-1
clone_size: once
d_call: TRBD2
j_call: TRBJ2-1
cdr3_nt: TGCGCCAGCAGCCAAGCGCTAGAGCGGGGCTACAATGAGCAGTTCTTC
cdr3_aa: CASSQALERGYNEQFF

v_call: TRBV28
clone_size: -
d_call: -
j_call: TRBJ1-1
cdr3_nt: TGTGCCAGCAGGTTATCGGGGTTTTCACCTTCGGGCACTGAAGCTTTCTTT
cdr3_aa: CASRLSGFSPSGTEAFF

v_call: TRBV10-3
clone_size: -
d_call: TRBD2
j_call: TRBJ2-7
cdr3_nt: TGTGCCATCAGTGGACTAGCGGGGGCTGAGGAGCAGTACTTC
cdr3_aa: CAISGLAGAEEQYF

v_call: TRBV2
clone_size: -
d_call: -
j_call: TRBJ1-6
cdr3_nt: TGTGCCAGCAGTGAAGAGACCGGCGGTTCACCCCTCCACTTT
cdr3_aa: CASSEETGGSPLHF

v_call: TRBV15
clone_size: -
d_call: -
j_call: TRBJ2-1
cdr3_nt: TGTGCCACCAGTACCCAGGTATTGTACAATGAGCAGTTCTTC
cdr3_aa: CATSTQVLYNEQFF

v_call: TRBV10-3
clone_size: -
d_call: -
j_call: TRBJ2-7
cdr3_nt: TGTGCCATCCAACAGGGTCCGACCTACGAGCAGTACTTC
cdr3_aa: CAIQQGPTYEQYF

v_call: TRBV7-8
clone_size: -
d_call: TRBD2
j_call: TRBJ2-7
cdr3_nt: TGTGCCAGCAGCTTAGGACTAGCGGGAGGGCGCGAGCAGTACTTC
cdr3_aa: CASSLGLAGGREQYF

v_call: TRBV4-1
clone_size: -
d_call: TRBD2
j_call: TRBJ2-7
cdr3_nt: TGCGCCAGCAGCCAAGACCTAGCGGGTACCTACGAGCAGTACTTC
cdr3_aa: CASSQDLAGTYEQYF

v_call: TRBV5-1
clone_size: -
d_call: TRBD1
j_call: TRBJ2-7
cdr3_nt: TGCGCCAGCAGCTTCGGGCAGGGGGTTTACGAGCAGTACTTC
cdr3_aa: CASSFGQGVYEQYF

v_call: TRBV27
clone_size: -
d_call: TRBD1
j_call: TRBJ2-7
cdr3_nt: TGTGCCAGCAGTTATCGACAGGGGACCTCCTTCGAGCAGTACTTC
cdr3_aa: CASSYRQGTSFEQYF

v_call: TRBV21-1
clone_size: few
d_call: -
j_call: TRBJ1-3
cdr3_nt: TGTGCCAGCACGGAGGGAGAAATTGGAAACACCATATATTTT
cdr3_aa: CASTEGEIGNTIYF